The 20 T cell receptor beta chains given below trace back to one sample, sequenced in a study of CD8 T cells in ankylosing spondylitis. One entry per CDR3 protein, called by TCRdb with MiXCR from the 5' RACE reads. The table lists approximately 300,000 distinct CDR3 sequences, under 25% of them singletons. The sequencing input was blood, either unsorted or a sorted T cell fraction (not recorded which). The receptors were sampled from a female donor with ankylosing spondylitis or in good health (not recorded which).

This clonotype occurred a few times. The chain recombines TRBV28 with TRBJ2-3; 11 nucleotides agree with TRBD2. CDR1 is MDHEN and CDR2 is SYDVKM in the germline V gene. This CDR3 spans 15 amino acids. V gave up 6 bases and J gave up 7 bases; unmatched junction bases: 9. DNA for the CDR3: TGTGCCAGCAGCCGGGGACTAGCGGAAACCCATACGCAGTATTTT. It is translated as CASSRGLAETHTQYF.

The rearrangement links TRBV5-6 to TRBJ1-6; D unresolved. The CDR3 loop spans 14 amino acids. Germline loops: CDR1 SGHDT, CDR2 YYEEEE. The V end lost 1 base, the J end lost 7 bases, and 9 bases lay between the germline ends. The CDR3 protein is CASSLWQLNSPLHF. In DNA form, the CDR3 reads TGTGCCAGCAGCTTGTGGCAGCTAAATTCACCCCTCCACTTT.

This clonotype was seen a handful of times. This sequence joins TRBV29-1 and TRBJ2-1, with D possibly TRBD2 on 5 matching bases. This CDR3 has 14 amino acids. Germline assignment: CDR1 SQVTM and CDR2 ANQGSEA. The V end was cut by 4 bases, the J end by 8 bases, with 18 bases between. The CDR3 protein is CSVAWWESSDEQFF. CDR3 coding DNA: TGCAGCGTTGCTTGGTGGGAGTCTTCAGATGAGCAGTTCTTC.

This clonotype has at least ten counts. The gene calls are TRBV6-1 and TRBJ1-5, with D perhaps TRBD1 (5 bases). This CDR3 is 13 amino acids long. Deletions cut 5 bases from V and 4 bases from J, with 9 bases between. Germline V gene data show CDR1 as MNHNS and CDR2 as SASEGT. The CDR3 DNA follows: TGTGCCAGCAGTCGGACATCTAATCAGCCCCAGCATTTT. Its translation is CASSRTSNQPQHF.

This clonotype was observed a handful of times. Written as DNA, the CDR3 is TGCGCCAGCAGCCAAGAATCGGGGTCAATTGAGACCCAGTACTTC. As protein: CASSQESGSIETQYF. The chain couples TRBV4-3 to TRBJ2-5, with a tentative D call TRBD2 (5 bases). The CDR3 is 15 residues long. Germline V lookup: CDR1 LGHNA, CDR2 YSLEER. Trimming left V 0 bases short and J 5 bases short, with 13 bases between.

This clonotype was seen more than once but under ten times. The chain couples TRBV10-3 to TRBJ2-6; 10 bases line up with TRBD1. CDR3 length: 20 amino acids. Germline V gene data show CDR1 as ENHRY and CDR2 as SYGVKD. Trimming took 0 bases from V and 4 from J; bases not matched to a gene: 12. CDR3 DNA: TGTGCCATCAGTGAGTCGGGAGGGACAGGGGCCCCTCCGGGGGCCAACGTCCTGACTTTC. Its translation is CAISESGGTGAPPGANVLTF.

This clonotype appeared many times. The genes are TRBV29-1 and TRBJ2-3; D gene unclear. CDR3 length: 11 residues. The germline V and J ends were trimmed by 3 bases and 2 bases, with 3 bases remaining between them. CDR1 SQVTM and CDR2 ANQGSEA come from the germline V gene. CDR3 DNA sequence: TGCAGCGTTGACTACACAGATACGCAGTATTTT. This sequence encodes CSVDYTDTQYF.

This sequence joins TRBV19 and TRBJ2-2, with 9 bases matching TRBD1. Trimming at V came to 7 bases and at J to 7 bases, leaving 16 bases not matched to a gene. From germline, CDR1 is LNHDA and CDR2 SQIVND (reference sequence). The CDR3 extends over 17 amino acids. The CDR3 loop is CASTSRARTGVSGELFF. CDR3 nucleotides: TGTGCCAGTACCTCCAGAGCACGGACAGGGGTTAGCGGGGAGCTGTTTTTT.

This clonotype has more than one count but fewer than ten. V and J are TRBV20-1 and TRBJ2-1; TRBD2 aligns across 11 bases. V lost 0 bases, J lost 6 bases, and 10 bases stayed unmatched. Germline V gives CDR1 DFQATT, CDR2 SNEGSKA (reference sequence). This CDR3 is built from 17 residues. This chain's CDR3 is CSARDSSGRARINEQFF. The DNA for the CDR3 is TGCAGTGCTAGAGATAGTAGCGGGAGGGCCCGCATCAATGAGCAGTTCTTC.

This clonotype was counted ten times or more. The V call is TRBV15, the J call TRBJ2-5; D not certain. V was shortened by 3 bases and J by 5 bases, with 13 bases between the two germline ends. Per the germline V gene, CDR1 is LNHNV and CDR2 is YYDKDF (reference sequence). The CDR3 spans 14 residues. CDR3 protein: CATSRDRLGETQYF. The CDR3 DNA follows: TGTGCCACCAGCAGGGACCGTCTAGGGGAGACCCAGTACTTC.

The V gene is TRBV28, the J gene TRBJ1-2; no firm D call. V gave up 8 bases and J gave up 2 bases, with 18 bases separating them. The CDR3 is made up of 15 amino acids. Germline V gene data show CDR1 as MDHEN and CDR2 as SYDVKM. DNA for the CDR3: TGTGCCAGCGATGGTCAGGAGGGAACAAACTATGGCTACACCTTC. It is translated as CASDGQEGTNYGYTF.

This CDR3 reads CASTRGSGDTGELFF. As DNA, the CDR3 is TGTGCCAGCACCCGAGGGTCAGGGGACACCGGGGAGCTGTTTTTT. The genes are TRBV6-1 and TRBJ2-2; the D gene is possibly TRBD1 (6 bases). The germline V gene encodes CDR1 MNHNS and CDR2 SASEGT. The CDR3 has 15 residues. V lost 7 bases and J lost 3, with 15 bases in between.

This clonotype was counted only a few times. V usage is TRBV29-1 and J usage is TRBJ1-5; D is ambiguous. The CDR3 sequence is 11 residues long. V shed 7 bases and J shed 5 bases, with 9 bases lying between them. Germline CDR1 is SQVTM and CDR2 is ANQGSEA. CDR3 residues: CSGPGYQPQHF. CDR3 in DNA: TGCAGCGGCCCGGGATATCAGCCCCAGCATTTT.

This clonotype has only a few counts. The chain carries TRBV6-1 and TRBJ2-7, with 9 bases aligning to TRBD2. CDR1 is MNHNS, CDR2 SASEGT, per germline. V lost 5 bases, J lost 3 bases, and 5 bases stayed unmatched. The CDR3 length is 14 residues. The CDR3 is CASSQTSGYYEQYF. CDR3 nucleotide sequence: TGTGCCAGCAGTCAGACTAGCGGATACTACGAGCAGTACTTC.

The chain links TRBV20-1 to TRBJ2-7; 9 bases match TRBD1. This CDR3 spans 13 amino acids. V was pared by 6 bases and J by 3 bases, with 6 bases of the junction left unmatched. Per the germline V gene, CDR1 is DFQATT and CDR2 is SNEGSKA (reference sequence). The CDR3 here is CSATSDRGYEQYF. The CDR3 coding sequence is TGCAGTGCCACCTCGGACAGGGGCTACGAGCAGTACTTC.

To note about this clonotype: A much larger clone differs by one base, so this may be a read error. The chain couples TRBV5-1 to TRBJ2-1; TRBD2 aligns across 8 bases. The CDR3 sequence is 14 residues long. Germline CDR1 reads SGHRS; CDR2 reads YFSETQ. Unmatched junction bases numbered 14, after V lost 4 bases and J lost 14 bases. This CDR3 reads CASSGTIGRAGEFF. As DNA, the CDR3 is TGCGCCAGCAGCGGAACTATCGGGAGGGCCGGTGAGTTCTTC.

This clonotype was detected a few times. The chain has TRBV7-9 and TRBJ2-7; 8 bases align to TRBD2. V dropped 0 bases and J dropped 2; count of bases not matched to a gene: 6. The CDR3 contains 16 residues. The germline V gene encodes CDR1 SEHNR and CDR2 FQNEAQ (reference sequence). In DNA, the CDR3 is TGTGCCAGCAGCTTAGCGACGGCGGGAGGCCCCTACGAGCAGTACTTC. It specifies CASSLATAGGPYEQYF.

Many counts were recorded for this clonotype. The CDR3 DNA follows: TGTGCCACCAAAAGGAACGGGAACACCGGGGAGCTGTTTTTT. Protein product: CATKRNGNTGELFF. The chain carries TRBV12-3 or TRBV12-4 and TRBJ2-2; no definite D call. V lost 10 bases and J lost 1, with 13 bases in between. This CDR3 is built from 14 residues.

The CDR3 loop is CASSFLQGIVATEAFF. DNA of the CDR3: TGTGCCAGCAGCTTCTTACAGGGGATCGTGGCCACTGAAGCTTTCTTT. J is TRBJ1-1 and V is TRBV7-8, with 7 bases identical to TRBD1. Trimming at V came to 3 bases and at J to 4 bases, leaving 11 bases not matched to a gene. Germline V lookup: CDR1 SGHVS, CDR2 FQNEAQ. The CDR3 runs 16 residues. The entire variable domain, with the rest obtained from reference TRBV7-8 and TRBJ1-1, is as follows: GAGVSQSPRYKVAKRGQDVALRCDPISGHVSLFWYQQALGQGPEFLTYFQNEAQLDKSGLPSDRFFAERPEGSVSTLKIQRTQQEDSAVYLCASSFLQGIVATEAFFGQGTRLTVV.

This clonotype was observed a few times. DNA for the CDR3: TGCAGTGCAAGACTAGCGGGGTACACAGATACGCAGTATTTT. It yields the protein CSARLAGYTDTQYF. V is TRBV20-1 and J is TRBJ2-3; TRBD2 matches 11 bases. The CDR3 contains 14 residues. V gave up 6 bases and J gave up 2 bases; unmatched junction bases: 4. CDR1 and CDR2 from the germline V gene are DFQATT and SNEGSKA (reference sequence).